This T cell receptor beta chain was sequenced in a study of T cells after posttransplantation cyclophosphamide. General observations from the study: Donor-recipient repertoire similarity was low at 1-2 months, rising over year one. Tissue-infiltrating T cells from skin or gut overlapped little with blood T cells. TRB clonality was highly associated with recipient CMV seropositivity and reactivation.

Control samples came 1 year after myeloablative marrow transplants with methotrexate plus calcineurin inhibitor. This CDR3 has 12 amino acids. Germline V gene sequence: CDR1 SQVTM, CDR2 ANQGSEA. V was clipped by 4 bases and J by 1 base, with 7 bases between them. A word on this clone: Antigen specificity is unknown.

Assay: immunoSEQ multiplex PCR; the TCRdb copy retains only in-frame clones and omits some. The table records 8,000 to 10,000 clones, around 89% of them present only once. The chain carries TRBV29-1 and TRBJ1-2; D gene ambiguous. Sequences were derived from PBMCs, sampled 430 to 450 days after allogeneic stem cell transplant with calcineurin inhibitor and methotrexate. The sequence was obtained from a male patient in his fifties who received an allogeneic stem cell transplant from an unrelated donor, was CMV-positive, and had chronic GVHD only. Certain T cells may be donor cells from the graft. The CDR3 here is CSVGRDNYGYTF. The CDR3 DNA follows: TGCAGCGTTGGGCGGGATAACTATGGCTACACCTTC.